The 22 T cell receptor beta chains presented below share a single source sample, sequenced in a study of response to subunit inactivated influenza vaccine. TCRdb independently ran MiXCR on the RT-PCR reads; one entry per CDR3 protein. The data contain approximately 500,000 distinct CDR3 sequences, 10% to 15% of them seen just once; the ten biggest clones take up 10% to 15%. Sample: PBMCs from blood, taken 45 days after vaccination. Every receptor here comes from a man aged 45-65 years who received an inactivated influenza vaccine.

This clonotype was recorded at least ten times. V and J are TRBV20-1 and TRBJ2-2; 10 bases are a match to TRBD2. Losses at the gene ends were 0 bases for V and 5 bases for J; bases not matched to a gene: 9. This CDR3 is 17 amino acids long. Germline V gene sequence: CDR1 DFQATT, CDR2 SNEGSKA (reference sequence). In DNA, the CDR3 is TGCAGTGCTAGAGATTTTGCAGCGGGAGGGCAGACCGGGGAGCTGTTTTTT. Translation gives CSARDFAAGGQTGELFF.

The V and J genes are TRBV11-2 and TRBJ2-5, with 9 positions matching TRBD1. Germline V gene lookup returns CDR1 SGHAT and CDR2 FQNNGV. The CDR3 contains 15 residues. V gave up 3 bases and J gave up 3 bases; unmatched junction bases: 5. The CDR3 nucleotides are TGTGCCAGCAGCTTGAATGGACAGGGGAAAGAGACCCAGTACTTC. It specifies CASSLNGQGKETQYF.

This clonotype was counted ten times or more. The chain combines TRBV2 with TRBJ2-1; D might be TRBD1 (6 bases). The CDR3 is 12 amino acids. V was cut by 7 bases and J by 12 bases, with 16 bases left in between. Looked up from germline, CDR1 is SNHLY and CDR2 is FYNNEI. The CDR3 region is CASTTDRQAQFF. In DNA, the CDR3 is TGTGCCAGCACCACTGACAGGCAGGCGCAGTTCTTC.

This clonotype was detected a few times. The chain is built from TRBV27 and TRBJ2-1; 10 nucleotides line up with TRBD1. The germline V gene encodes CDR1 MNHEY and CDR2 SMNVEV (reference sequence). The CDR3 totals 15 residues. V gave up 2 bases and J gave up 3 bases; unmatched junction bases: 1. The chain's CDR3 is CASSLGTGVYNEQFF. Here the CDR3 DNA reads TGTGCCAGCAGTTTAGGGACAGGGGTCTACAATGAGCAGTTCTTC.

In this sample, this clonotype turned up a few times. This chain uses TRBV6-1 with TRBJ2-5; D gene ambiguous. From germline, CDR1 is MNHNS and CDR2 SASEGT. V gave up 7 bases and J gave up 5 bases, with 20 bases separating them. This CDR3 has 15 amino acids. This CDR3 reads CASTKLWGVGETQYF. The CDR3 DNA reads TGTGCCAGCACTAAACTCTGGGGTGTTGGTGAGACCCAGTACTTC.

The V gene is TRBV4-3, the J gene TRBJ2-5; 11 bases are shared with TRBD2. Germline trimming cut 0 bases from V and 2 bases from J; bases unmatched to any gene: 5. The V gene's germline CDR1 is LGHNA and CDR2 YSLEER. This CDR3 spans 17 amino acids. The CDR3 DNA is TGCGCCAGCAGCCAAGATAGGCTAGCGGGGGGACAAGAGACCCAGTACTTC. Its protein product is CASSQDRLAGGQETQYF.

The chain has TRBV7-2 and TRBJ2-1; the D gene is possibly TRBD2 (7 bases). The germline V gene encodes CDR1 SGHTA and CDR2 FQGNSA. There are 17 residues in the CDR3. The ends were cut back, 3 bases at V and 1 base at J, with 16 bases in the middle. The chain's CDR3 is CASSLGGGALSYNEQFF. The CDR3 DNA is TGTGCCAGCAGCTTGGGTGGGGGGGCCCTTTCCTACAATGAGCAGTTCTTC.

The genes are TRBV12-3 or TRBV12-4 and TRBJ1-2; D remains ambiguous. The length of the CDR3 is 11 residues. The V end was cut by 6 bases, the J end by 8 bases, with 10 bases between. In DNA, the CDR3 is TGTGCCAGCAGCCTTGGGCGGGGCTACACCTTC. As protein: CASSLGRGYTF.

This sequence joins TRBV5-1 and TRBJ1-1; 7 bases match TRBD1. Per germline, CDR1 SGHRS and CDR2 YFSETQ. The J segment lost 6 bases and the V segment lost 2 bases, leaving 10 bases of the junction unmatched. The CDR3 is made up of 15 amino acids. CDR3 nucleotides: TGCGCCAGCAGCTTAGAACTGACAGGGACGGCTGAAGCTTTCTTT. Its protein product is CASSLELTGTAEAFF.

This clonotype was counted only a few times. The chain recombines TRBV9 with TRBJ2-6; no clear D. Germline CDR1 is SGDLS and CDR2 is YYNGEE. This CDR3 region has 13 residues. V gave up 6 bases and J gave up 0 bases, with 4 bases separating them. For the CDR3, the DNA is TGTGCCAGCACCGCCTCTGGGGCCAACGTCCTGACTTTC. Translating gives CASTASGANVLTF.

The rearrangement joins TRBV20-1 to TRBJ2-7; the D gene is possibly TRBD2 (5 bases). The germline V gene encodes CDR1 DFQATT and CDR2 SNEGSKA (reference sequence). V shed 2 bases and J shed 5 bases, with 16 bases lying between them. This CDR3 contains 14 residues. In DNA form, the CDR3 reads TGCAGTGCTAGACGGTCTGCTACCGGGAACGAGCAGTACTTC. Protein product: CSARRSATGNEQYF.

CDR3 nucleotides: TGTGCCAGCAGCTATAACCGGGACAGCCCTTTCTCCTACGAGCAGTACTTC. Translated: CASSYNRDSPFSYEQYF. The V gene is TRBV28, the J gene TRBJ2-7, with 7 bases matching TRBD1. The CDR3 runs to 17 residues. V was pared by 6 bases and J by 0 bases, with 14 bases of the junction left unmatched. Germline V CDR1 and CDR2: MDHEN, SYDVKM.

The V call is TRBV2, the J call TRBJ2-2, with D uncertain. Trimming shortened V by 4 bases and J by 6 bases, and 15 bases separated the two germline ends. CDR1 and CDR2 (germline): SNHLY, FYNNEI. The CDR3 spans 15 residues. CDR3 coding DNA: TGTGCCAGCAGTGCGGGCCTTTTCGGAGCCGGGGAGCTGTTTTTT. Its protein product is CASSAGLFGAGELFF.

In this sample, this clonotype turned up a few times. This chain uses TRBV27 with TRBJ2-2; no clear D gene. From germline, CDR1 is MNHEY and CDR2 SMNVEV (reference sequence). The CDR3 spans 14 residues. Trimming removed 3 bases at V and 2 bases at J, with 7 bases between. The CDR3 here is CASSFEVNTGELFF. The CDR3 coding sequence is TGTGCCAGCAGTTTCGAGGTAAACACCGGGGAGCTGTTTTTT.

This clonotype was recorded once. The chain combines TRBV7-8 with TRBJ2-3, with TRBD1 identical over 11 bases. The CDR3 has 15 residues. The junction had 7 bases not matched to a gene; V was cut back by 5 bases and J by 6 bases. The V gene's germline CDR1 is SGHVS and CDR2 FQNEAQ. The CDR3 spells CASSPWDRGVDTQYF. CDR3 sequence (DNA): TGTGCCAGCAGCCCGTGGGACAGGGGGGTGGATACGCAGTATTTT.

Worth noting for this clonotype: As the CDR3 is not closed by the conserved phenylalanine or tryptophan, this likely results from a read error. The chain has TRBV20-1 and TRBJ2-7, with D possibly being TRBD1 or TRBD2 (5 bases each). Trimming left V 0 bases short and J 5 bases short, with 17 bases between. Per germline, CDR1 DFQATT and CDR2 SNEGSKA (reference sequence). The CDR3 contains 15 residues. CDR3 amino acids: CSARDAGGVGHEQYL. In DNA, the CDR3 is TGCAGTGCTAGAGACGCGGGCGGCGTGGGACACGAGCAGTACCTC.

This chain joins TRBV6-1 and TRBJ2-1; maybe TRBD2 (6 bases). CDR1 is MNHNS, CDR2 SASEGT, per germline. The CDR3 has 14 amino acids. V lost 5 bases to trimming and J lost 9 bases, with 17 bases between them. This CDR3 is CASSLDYSSSEQFF. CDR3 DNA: TGTGCCAGCAGTCTGGACTATAGTTCGAGTGAGCAGTTCTTC.

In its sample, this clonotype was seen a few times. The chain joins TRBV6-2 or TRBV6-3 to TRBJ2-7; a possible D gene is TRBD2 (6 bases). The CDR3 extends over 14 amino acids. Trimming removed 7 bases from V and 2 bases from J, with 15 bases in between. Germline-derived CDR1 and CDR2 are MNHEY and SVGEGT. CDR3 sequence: CASIRDAGTYEQYF. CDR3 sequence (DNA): TGTGCCAGCATAAGGGACGCGGGGACCTACGAGCAGTACTTC.

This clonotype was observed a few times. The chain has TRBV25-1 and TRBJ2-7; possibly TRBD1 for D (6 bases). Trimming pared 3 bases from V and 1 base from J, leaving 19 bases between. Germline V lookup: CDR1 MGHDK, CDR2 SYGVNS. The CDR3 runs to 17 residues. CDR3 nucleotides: TGTGCCAGCAGTGAGTTGGCTCTCCGGGACACTTCCTACGAGCAGTACTTC. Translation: CASSELALRDTSYEQYF.

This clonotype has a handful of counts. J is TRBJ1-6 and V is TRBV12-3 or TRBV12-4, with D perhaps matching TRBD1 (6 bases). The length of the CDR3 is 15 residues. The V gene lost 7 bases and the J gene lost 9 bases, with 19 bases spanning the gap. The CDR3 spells CASTQGDLDLSPLHF. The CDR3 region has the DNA TGTGCCAGCACACAGGGCGACTTGGACCTTTCACCCCTCCACTTT.

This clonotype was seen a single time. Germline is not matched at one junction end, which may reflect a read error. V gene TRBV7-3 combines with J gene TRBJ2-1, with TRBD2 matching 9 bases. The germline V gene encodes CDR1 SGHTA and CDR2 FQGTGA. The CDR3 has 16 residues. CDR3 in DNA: TGTGCCAGCAGCTTAACTAGCGGGAGCACCTACAATGAGCAGTCCTTC. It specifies CASSLTSGSTYNEQSF.

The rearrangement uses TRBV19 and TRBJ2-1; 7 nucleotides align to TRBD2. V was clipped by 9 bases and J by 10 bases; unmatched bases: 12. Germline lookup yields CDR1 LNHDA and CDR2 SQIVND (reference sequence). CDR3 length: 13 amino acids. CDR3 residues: CASGPGTIGEQFF. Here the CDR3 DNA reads TGTGCCAGCGGACCCGGGACTATCGGCGAGCAGTTCTTC.